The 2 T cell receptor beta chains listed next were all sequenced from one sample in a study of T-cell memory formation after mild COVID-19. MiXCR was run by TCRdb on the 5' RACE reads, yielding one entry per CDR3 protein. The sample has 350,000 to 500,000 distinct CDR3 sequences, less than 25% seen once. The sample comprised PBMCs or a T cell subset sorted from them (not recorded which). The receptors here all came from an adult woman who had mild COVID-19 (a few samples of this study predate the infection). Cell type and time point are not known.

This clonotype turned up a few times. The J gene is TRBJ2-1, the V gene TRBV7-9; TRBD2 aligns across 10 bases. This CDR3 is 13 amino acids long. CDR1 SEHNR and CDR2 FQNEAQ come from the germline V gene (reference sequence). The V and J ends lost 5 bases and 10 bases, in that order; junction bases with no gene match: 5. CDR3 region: CASSPRTSGEQFF. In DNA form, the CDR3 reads TGTGCCAGCAGCCCCCGGACTAGCGGCGAGCAGTTCTTC.

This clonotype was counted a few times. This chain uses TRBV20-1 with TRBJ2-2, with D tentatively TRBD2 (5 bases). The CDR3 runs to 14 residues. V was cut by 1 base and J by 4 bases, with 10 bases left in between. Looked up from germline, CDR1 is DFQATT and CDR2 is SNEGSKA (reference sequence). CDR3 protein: CSARGPEVTGELFF. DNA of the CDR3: TGCAGTGCTAGAGGCCCGGAGGTCACCGGGGAGCTGTTTTTT.